This T cell receptor beta chain was sequenced in a study of control samples from healthy donors and cancer patients (dated by TCRdb to 2019 to 2021). Libraries were constructed by the immunoSEQ multiplex PCR assay. In its TCRdb copy, this immuneACCESS table keeps in-frame sequences only and misses some clones. Where compared with another copy, unresolved V genes explain less than half of these, and the others have no known cause. A total of about 130,000 clones appear in this sample, around 90% of them only once. 2% to 2.5% of the sample belongs to the ten largest clones. CDR1 SNHLY and CDR2 FYNNEI were looked up in the germline V gene. The CDR3 runs 14 residues from the cysteine to the phenylalanine. Only CDR3 DNA is held: 42 bases, read in frame from base 1. The V end gives up 3 bases and the J end 3 bases, leaving 3 bases in the junction not matched to a gene. Regarding this clone: Its antigen specificity is not known. No quality values exist for individual bases; no much larger clone is one base distant.

The receptor was derived from a man aged 18 to 30 in good health. The sample consisted of blood. In this chain, TRBV2 is recombined with TRBJ2-7; the junction holds 9 bases that match TRBD1. The DNA sequence follows: TGTGCCAGCAGTGAGGGGACAGGGCGCTACGAGCAGTACTTC. Translated, it reads CASSEGTGRYEQYF.